This passage covers 25 T cell receptor beta chains from one sample sequenced in a study of cytomegalovirus exposure and HLA in healthy donors (dated by TCRdb to between 2016 and 2019). Libraries came from the immunoSEQ multiplex PCR assay. A mixture of 60 forward primers for TCR Vbeta segments and 13 reverse primers for TCR Jbeta segments was used in the multiplex PCR. What TCRdb holds here is the immuneACCESS table cut down to in-frame rearrangements. Part of the clones is not present; checked against another copy, under half of the missing clones reflect an unresolved V gene, and the others are unexplained. The sample table records about 140,000 clones; over 70% of these occur just once. The ten largest account for about 2.5% of the sample. The sequenced sample consisted of PBMCs. The receptors here all came from a male donor in good health and CMV-seronegative.

This clone occurred once. The chain couples TRBV5-1 to TRBJ2-6; D is uncertain. Trimming cost V 2 bases and J 0 bases, with 15 bases left between them. The CDR3 has 18 residues. Looked up from germline, CDR1 is SGHRS and CDR2 is YFSETQ. CDR3 amino acids: CASSFDPIHHSGANVLTF. DNA of the CDR3: TGCGCCAGCAGCTTCGATCCAATACACCACTCTGGGGCCAACGTCCTGACTTTC.

The chain carries TRBV30 and TRBJ1-1, with D hard to call. V lost 4 bases and J 0 bases, leaving 12 bases between the germline ends. Looked up from germline, CDR1 is GTSNPN and CDR2 is SVGIG (reference sequence). CDR3 size: 14 residues. CDR3 amino acids: CAWNGGQVNTEAFF. In DNA form, the CDR3 reads TGTGCCTGGAACGGCGGGCAGGTGAACACTGAAGCTTTCTTT.

The chain carries TRBV15 and TRBJ1-2, with TRBD1 matching 7 bases. The V and J ends lost 8 bases and 7 bases, in that order; junction bases with no gene match: 13. This CDR3 spans 14 amino acids. Germline V lookup: CDR1 LNHNV, CDR2 YYDKDF (reference sequence). The CDR3 sequence: CATGRQGNGGGYTF. The CDR3 DNA sequence: TGTGCCACCGGGAGACAGGGAAACGGAGGTGGCTACACCTTC.

This chain connects TRBV15 to TRBJ2-7; D may be TRBD1 (6 bases). Germline V gives CDR1 LNHNV, CDR2 YYDKDF (reference sequence). The ends were cut back, 2 bases at V and 5 bases at J, with 19 bases in the middle. The CDR3 has 16 amino acids. In DNA, the CDR3 is TGTGCCACCAGCAGACGTAGAGGACAGTTGTCCCACGAGCAGTACTTC. This sequence encodes CATSRRRGQLSHEQYF.

This clone was detected once. V gene TRBV5-6 combines with J gene TRBJ1-6; 11 bases line up with TRBD1. The V and J ends lost 0 bases and 9 bases, in that order; junction bases with no gene match: 5. CDR1 is SGHDT, CDR2 YYEEEE, per germline. The CDR3 is made up of 16 amino acids. CDR3 amino acids: CASSLAGTGGSSPLHF. As DNA, the CDR3 is TGTGCCAGCAGCTTGGCCGGGACAGGGGGGAGTTCACCCCTCCACTTT.

This chain's CDR3 is CASSSSWGLGQPQHF. The CDR3 nucleotides are TGTGCCAGCAGTTCCAGCTGGGGCCTGGGGCAGCCCCAGCATTTT. V usage is TRBV27 and J usage is TRBJ1-5; D is possibly TRBD1 (5 bases). The CDR3 is made up of 15 amino acids. V was shortened by 4 bases and J by 7 bases, with 17 bases between the two germline ends. Germline lookup yields CDR1 MNHEY and CDR2 SMNVEV (reference sequence).

The genes are TRBV29-1 and TRBJ2-1; no clear D. V was clipped by 7 bases and J by 8 bases, with 12 bases between them. The CDR3 length is 11 residues. CDR1 is SQVTM and CDR2 is ANQGSEA in the germline V gene. The CDR3 protein is CSADRTDEQFF. CDR3 nucleotides: TGCAGCGCTGATAGAACGGATGAGCAGTTCTTC.

This sequence joins TRBV5-1 and TRBJ2-1, with D possibly being TRBD2 (6 bases). The V gene lost 0 bases and the J gene lost 6 bases, with 10 bases spanning the gap. The CDR3 has 14 amino acids. The V gene's germline CDR1 is SGHRS and CDR2 YFSETQ. CDR3: CASSLATSFNEQFF. CDR3 in DNA: TGCGCCAGCAGCTTGGCGACTAGTTTCAATGAGCAGTTCTTC. The full variable domain, its missing parts supplied by reference TRBV5-1 and TRBJ2-1, is KAGVTQTPRYLIKTRGQQVTLSCSPISGHRSVSWYQQTPGQGLQFLFEYFSETQRNKGNFPGRFSGRQFSNSRSEMNVSTLELGDSALYLCASSLATSFNEQFFGPGTRLTVL.

This clone showed up just a few times. The chain is built from TRBV5-1 and TRBJ2-2; possible D gene TRBD1, 6 bases. CDR1 and CDR2 from the germline V gene are SGHRS and YFSETQ. V lost 0 bases, J lost 5 bases, and 11 bases lay in between. The CDR3 loop spans 15 amino acids. DNA for the CDR3: TGCGCCAGCAGCTTGGCGTCCAGGGGAACCGGGGAGCTGTTTTTT. Amino acid sequence: CASSLASRGTGELFF.

The J gene is TRBJ2-7, the V gene TRBV5-1, with D perhaps matching TRBD1 (6 bases). The CDR3 length is 14 residues. V lost 1 base to trimming and J lost 2 bases, with 10 bases between them. Per the germline V gene, CDR1 is SGHRS and CDR2 is YFSETQ. Here the CDR3 DNA reads TGCGCCAGCAGCTTGACACAGGGCACCTACGAGCAGTACTTC. It specifies CASSLTQGTYEQYF.

CDR3 sequence (DNA): TGTGCCAGCAGTTACGGAGGAGGGGTACGGACTGAAGCTTTCTTT. Translated, it gives CASSYGGGVRTEAFF. The chain carries TRBV6-5 and TRBJ1-1, with D possibly being TRBD1 (5 bases). CDR1 MNHEY and CDR2 SVGAGI come from the germline V gene. V was clipped by 2 bases and J by 5 bases, with 15 bases between them. The length of the CDR3 is 15 residues.

This clone appeared once. The junction departs from the called germline gene at one end, perhaps through a read error. This rearrangement joins TRBV9 to TRBJ2-1; 12 nucleotides match TRBD2. The V gene's germline CDR1 is SGDLS and CDR2 YYNGEE. This CDR3 contains 17 residues. CDR3 coding DNA: TGTGCCAGCCGCGTGTCCACTAGCGGGGGGAGTTACAATGAGCAGTTCTTC. It codes for CASRVSTSGGSYNEQFF.

This clone was counted only a few times. V usage is TRBV4-3 and J usage is TRBJ2-7, with 9 bases that match TRBD1. This CDR3 is built from 14 residues. Trimming removed 1 base from V and 6 bases from J; junction bases left unmatched: 4. Germline CDR1 reads LGHNA; CDR2 reads YSLEER. The CDR3 DNA sequence: TGCGCCAGCAGCCAAGGACAGGGGGAGGGCGAGCAGTACTTC. The encoded protein is CASSQGQGEGEQYF.

This chain uses TRBV16 with TRBJ1-6; 7 bases align to TRBD1. V lost 0 bases and J lost 13; bases outside the gene matches: 3. Germline CDR1 and CDR2: KGHSY and FQNENV. This CDR3 has 13 amino acids. In nucleotides, the CDR3 is TGTGCCAGCAGCCAATCCCAGGGGGGCCCCCTCCACTTT. Translating gives CASSQSQGGPLHF.

This clone has just a few counts. The rearrangement uses TRBV27 and TRBJ1-6; D unresolved. Germline V gene sequence: CDR1 MNHEY, CDR2 SMNVEV (reference sequence). V was cut by 8 bases and J by 7 bases, with 21 bases left in between. This CDR3 is built from 16 residues. For the CDR3, the DNA is TGTGCCAGCCGAACCCCGTCGAGGGTTAGAAATTCACCCCTCCACTTT. It specifies CASRTPSRVRNSPLHF.

As regards this clone: This same CDR3 is encoded by further DNA sequences in the sample. The genes are TRBV9 and TRBJ2-7, with 14 positions matching TRBD2. The J segment lost 5 bases and the V segment lost 0 bases, leaving 1 base of the junction unmatched. The CDR3 spans 15 residues. Germline V gene lookup returns CDR1 SGDLS and CDR2 YYNGEE. The CDR3 loop is CASSVGGLAGDEQYF. CDR3 nucleotide sequence: TGTGCCAGCAGCGTAGGGGGACTAGCGGGAGACGAGCAGTACTTC.

This clone was counted a single time. The V call is TRBV11-3, the J call TRBJ2-2, with 7 positions matching TRBD1. Trimming cost V 8 bases and J 0 bases; bases outside gene matches: 6. CDR3 size: 15 residues. Per germline, CDR1 SGHNT and CDR2 YENEEA. The CDR3 reads CASGTGTANTGELFF. For the CDR3, the DNA is TGTGCCAGCGGAACCGGGACAGCGAACACCGGGGAGCTGTTTTTT. The whole variable domain, remainder taken from reference TRBV11-3 and TRBJ2-2, is EAGVVQSPRYKIIEKKQPVAFWCNPISGHNTLYWYLQNLGQGPELLIRYENEEAVDDSQLPKDRFSAERLKGVDSTLKIQPAELGDSAVYLCASGTGTANTGELFFGEGSRLTVL.

The chain uses TRBV5-4 and TRBJ2-3; TRBD1 is a possible D gene (6 bases). Trimming left V 5 bases short and J 3 bases short, with 13 bases between. The CDR3 loop spans 14 amino acids. Germline values: CDR1 SGHNT, CDR2 YYREEE (reference sequence). CDR3 protein: CASRRTEETDTQYF. The CDR3 nucleotides are TGTGCCAGCAGACGGACAGAAGAAACAGATACGCAGTATTTT.

The chain couples TRBV7-8 to TRBJ1-5; D is uncertain. Germline CDR1 reads SGHVS; CDR2 reads FQNEAQ. The ends were cut back, 2 bases at V and 6 bases at J, with 14 bases in the middle. This CDR3 region has 15 residues. CDR3 DNA: TGTGCCAGCAGCTTAAGGTGGGGTGGAGGTCAGCCCCAGCATTTT. As protein: CASSLRWGGGQPQHF.

This rearrangement joins TRBV7-9 to TRBJ2-3, with D possibly TRBD2 on 6 matching bases. CDR1 and CDR2 from the germline V gene are SEHNR and FQNEAQ (reference sequence). CDR3 length equals 18 residues. V gave up 8 bases and J gave up 1 base, with 25 bases separating them. The CDR3 DNA follows: TGTGCCAGCTACCGAGGCATAGGATTGCGGGACCGCACAGATACGCAGTATTTT. This translates into CASYRGIGLRDRTDTQYF.

The chain combines TRBV2 with TRBJ1-5; 8 bases are shared with TRBD1. J gave up 3 bases and V 2 bases, and 3 bases lay outside the gene matches. There are 15 residues in the CDR3. Germline values: CDR1 SNHLY, CDR2 FYNNEI. The CDR3, as DNA: TGTGCCAGCAGTGAATCAGGGGGCCCCAATCAGCCCCAGCATTTT. It encodes CASSESGGPNQPQHF.

The chain's CDR3 is CASSLDPRSGSQYF. In nucleotides, the CDR3 is TGTGCCAGCAGCTTAGATCCCAGGTCAGGGTCCCAGTACTTC. The chain carries TRBV11-2 and TRBJ2-5; perhaps TRBD1 as D (5 bases). Germline V gene sequence: CDR1 SGHAT, CDR2 FQNNGV. V lost 0 bases to trimming and J lost 9 bases, with 14 bases between them. There are 14 residues in the CDR3. Looking up the rest from reference TRBV11-2 and TRBJ2-5 gives the full variable domain: EAGVAQSPRYKIIEKRQSVAFWCNPISGHATLYWYQQILGQGPKLLIQFQNNGVVDDSQLPKDRFSAERLKGVDSTLKIQPAKLEDSAVYLCASSLDPRSGSQYFGPGTRLLVL.

The chain links TRBV19 to TRBJ2-5; 10 nucleotides align to TRBD1. The trim removed 1 base at V and 5 bases at J, leaving 7 bases unmatched. This CDR3 contains 16 residues. Germline values: CDR1 LNHDA, CDR2 SQIVND (reference sequence). CDR3 DNA: TGTGCCAGTAGTATAGGAGAGGACAGGGGGTGGGAGACCCAGTACTTC. Translated: CASSIGEDRGWETQYF. Drawing the rest from reference TRBV19 and TRBJ2-5, the complete variable domain is DGGITQSPKYLFRKEGQNVTLSCEQNLNHDAMYWYRQDPGQGLRLIYYSQIVNDFQKGDIAEGYSVSREKKESFPLTVTSAQKNPTAFYLCASSIGEDRGWETQYFGPGTRLLVL.

The CDR3, as DNA: TGTGCCAGCAGCGCATCGAGTCTCTCCTACGAGCAGTACTTC. It encodes CASSASSLSYEQYF. The V call is TRBV9, the J call TRBJ2-7; D call uncertain. The CDR3 runs 14 residues. Trimming pared 3 bases from V and 0 bases from J, leaving 10 bases between. Per germline, CDR1 SGDLS and CDR2 YYNGEE. The full variable domain, rest sourced from reference TRBV9 and TRBJ2-7, is DSGVTQTPKHLITATGQRVTLRCSPRSGDLSVYWYQQSLDQGLQFLIQYYNGEERAKGNILERFSAQQFPDLHSELNLSSLELGDSALYFCASSASSLSYEQYFGPGTRLTVT.

The gene calls are TRBV4-1 and TRBJ2-1; perhaps TRBD1 as D (6 bases). Germline loops: CDR1 MGHRA, CDR2 YSYEKL. Trimming cost V 0 bases and J 3 bases, with 12 bases left between them. This CDR3 spans 16 amino acids. The CDR3 sequence: CASSQDEQGRYNEQFF. The DNA for the CDR3 is TGCGCCAGCAGCCAAGATGAACAGGGACGCTACAATGAGCAGTTCTTC.